This T cell receptor beta chain was sequenced in a study of blood T cells in healthy people across ages. RNA extraction gave at least 5.5 micrograms of total RNA per sample. The germline V gene has CDR1 SGHRS and CDR2 YFSETQ. V was clipped by 1 base and J by 9 bases; unmatched bases: 8. This CDR3 is built from 15 residues. A second PCR of 7 to 11 cycles used a sample-barcoded 5' primer and a J-beta primer mix. Unique molecular identifiers of 12 random nucleotides labeled each cDNA. Via MiXCR, TCRdb re-called the 5' RACE reads, giving one row per CDR3 protein. Among 750,000 to 950,000 distinct CDR3 sequences listed, 25% to 35% were seen once. The sample was also reused in another study, on T cells of mothers and their children. As reported in that work: Donors comprised three healthy Caucasian mothers plus their six children. Primer M1S, used in the second PCR, introduced sample barcodes and 2-4 random nucleotides.

Sequencing was done on a sample of blood. The chain employs TRBV5-1 and TRBJ2-1; 9 bases map to TRBD2. The receptor's source is a woman between 40 and 50 years old in good health. CDR3 nucleotides: TGCGCCAGCAGCTTGAGAGGCGGGAGGGACGGTGAGCAGTTCTTC. Its protein product is CASSLRGGRDGEQFF.